This T cell receptor (beta chain) is from a study of T cell repertoires in cytomegalovirus infection. On the study more broadly: TCR beta signatures that were public indicated CMV infection and matching HLA type. Findings of the study overall: CMV-specific TCR beta clonotypes restricted by HLA-C were the ones dominating the ex vivo response.

The sample holds a few counts of this clonotype. The antigen is undetermined. TCRdb reanalysed the reads using MiXCR and keeps one entry per CDR3 protein. The sample carries over 300,000 distinct CDR3 sequences, 9% to 9.5% recorded once. The CDR3 covers 15 residues. Trimming stripped 1 base from V and 6 bases from J, with 13 bases between. Germline V lookup: CDR1 LNHDA, CDR2 SQIVND (reference sequence). The material sequenced was PBMCs. V usage is TRBV19 and J usage is TRBJ2-1; TRBD2 is a possible D gene (5 bases). The clonotype comes from a human donor in good health (CMV status not recorded). Some clones in this sample may be carry-over from other donors' samples. In DNA form, the CDR3 reads TGTGCCAGTAGTATAGGTTCCGGTGAGGGCAATGAGCAGTTCTTC. Translation gives CASSIGSGEGNEQFF.